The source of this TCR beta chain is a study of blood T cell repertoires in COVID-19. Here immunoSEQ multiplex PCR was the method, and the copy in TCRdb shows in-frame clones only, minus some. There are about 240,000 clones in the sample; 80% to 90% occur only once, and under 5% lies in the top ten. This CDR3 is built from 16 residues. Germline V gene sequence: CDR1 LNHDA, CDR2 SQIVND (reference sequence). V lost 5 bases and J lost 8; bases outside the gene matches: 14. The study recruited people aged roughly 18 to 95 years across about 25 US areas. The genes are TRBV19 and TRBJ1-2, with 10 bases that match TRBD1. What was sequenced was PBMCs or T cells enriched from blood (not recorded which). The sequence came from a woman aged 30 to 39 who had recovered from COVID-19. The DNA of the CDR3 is TGTGCCAGTAGTCCGACCGGGACAGGGGAAGTAGGGGGCTACACCTTC. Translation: CASSPTGTGEVGGYTF.